The clone carrying this T cell receptor beta chain has ten or more counts. The antigen remains unidentified. These data come from a study of T cells in Graves' hyperthyroidism and ophthalmopathy. Findings and caveats of the study: Most clonotypes expanded in thyroid above 0.001 were likewise present in blood.

Blood was drawn at first hyperthyroidism diagnosis, before any ophthalmopathy symptoms. It was RNA transcripts that yielded the amplified TCR beta CDR3 regions. First-round RT-PCR of the TCR CDR3 relied on the HTBI primer set. Each CDR3 protein gets one entry after TCRdb re-called the multiplex PCR reads with MiXCR. The sample consists of some 600,000 distinct CDR3 sequences, 11% to 15% of them appearing once. With 5 bases clipped from V and 9 bases from J, the junction kept 11 bases outside the gene matches. This CDR3 is built from 14 residues. Germline V CDR1 and CDR2: DFQATT, SNEGSKA (reference sequence).

The sample consisted of blood. J is TRBJ2-1 and V is TRBV20-1; 9 bases fit TRBD2. The receptor was isolated from a woman younger than 45 with Graves' hyperthyroidism that later progressed to Graves' ophthalmopathy. This CDR3 reads CSAPPFAGGREQFF. For the CDR3, the DNA is TGCAGTGCTCCCCCCTTTGCGGGAGGGCGTGAGCAGTTCTTC.